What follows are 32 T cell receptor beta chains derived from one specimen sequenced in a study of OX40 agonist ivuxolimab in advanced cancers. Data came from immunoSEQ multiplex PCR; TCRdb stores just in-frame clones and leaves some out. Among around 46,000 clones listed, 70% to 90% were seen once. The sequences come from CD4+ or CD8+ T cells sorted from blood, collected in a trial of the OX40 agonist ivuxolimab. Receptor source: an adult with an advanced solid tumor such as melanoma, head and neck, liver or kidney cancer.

The CDR3 DNA reads as TGTGCCAGCAGCCCCGGGGGCTCGAGTTCACCCCTCCACTTT. Translating it yields CASSPGGSSSPLHF. The V and J genes are TRBV7-2 and TRBJ1-6; D may be TRBD1 (6 bases). The V and J ends lost 5 bases and 9 bases respectively, with 14 bases between them. From germline, CDR1 is SGHTA and CDR2 FQGNSA. The CDR3 covers 14 residues.

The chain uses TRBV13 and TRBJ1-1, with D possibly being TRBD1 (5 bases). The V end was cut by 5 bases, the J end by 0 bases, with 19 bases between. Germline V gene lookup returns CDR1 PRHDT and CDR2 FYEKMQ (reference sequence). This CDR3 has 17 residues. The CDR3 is CASSPGTVLGLNTEAFF. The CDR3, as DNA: TGTGCCAGCAGCCCCGGGACGGTGTTGGGTTTGAACACTGAAGCTTTCTTT.

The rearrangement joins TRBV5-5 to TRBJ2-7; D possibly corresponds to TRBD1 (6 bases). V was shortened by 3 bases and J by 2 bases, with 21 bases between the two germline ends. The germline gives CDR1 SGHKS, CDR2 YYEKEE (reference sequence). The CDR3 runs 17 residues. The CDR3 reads CASSSGQLGLGAYEQYF. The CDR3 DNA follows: TGTGCCAGCAGCTCTGGACAGTTAGGATTGGGAGCCTACGAGCAGTACTTC.

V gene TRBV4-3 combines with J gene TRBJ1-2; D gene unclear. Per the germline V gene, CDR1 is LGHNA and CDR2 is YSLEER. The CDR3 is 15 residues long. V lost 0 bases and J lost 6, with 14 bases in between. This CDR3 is CASSQEDSPRDGYTF. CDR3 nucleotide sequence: TGCGCCAGCAGCCAAGAGGACTCCCCGCGGGATGGCTACACCTTC.

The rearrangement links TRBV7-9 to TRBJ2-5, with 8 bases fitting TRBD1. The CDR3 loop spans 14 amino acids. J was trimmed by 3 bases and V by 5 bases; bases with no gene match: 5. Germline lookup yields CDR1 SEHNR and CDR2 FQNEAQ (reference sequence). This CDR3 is CASSRGQAKETQYF. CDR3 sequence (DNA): TGTGCCAGCAGCCGGGGACAGGCAAAAGAGACCCAGTACTTC.

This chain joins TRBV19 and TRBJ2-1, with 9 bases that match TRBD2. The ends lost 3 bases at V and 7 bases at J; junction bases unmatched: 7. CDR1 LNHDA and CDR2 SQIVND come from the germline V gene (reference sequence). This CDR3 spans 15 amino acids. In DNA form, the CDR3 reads TGTGCCAGTAGTATCTCGGCGGGGGGGTTAAATGAGCAGTTCTTC. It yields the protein CASSISAGGLNEQFF. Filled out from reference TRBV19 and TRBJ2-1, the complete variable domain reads DGGITQSPKYLFRKEGQNVTLSCEQNLNHDAMYWYRQDPGQGLRLIYYSQIVNDFQKGDIAEGYSVSREKKESFPLTVTSAQKNPTAFYLCASSISAGGLNEQFFGPGTRLTVL.

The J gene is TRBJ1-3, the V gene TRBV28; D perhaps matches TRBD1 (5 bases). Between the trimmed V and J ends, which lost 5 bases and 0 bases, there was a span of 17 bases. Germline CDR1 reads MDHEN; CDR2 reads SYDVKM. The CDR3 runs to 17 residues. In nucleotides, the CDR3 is TGTGCCAGCAGTCTTCCCGGGGGGACCCTCTCTGGAAACACCATATATTTT. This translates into CASSLPGGTLSGNTIYF. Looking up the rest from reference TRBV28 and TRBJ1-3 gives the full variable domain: DVKVTQSSRYLVKRTGEKVFLECVQDMDHENMFWYRQDPGLGLRLIYFSYDVKMKEKGDIPEGYSVSREKKERFSLILESASTNQTSMYLCASSLPGGTLSGNTIYFGEGSWLTVV.

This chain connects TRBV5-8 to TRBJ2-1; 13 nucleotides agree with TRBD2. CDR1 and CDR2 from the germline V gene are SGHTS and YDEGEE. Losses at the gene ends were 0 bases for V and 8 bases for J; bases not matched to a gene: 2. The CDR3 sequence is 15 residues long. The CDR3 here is CASSLGTSGRHEQFF. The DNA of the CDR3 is TGTGCCAGCAGCTTGGGGACTAGCGGGAGACATGAGCAGTTCTTC.

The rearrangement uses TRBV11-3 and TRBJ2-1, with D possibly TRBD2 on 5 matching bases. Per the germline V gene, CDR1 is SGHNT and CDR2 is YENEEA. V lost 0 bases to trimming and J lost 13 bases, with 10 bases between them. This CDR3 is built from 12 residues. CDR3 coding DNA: TGTGCCAGCAGCTTAGACGGGGTATCTCAGTTCTTC. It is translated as CASSLDGVSQFF.

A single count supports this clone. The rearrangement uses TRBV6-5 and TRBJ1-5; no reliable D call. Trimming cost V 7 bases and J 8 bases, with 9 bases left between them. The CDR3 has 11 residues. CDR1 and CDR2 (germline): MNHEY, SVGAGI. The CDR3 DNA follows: TGTGCCAGCACCCACACCGAGCCCCAGCATTTT. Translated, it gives CASTHTEPQHF.

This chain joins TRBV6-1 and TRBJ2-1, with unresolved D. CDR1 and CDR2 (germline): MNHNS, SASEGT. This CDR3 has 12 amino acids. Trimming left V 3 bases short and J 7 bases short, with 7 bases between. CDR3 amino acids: CASSDPGNEQFF. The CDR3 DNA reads TGTGCCAGCAGTGACCCCGGGAATGAGCAGTTCTTC.

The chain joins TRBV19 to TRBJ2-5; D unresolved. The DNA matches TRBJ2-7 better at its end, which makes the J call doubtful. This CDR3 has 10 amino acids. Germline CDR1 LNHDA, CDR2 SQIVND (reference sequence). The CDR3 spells CASGDYEQYF. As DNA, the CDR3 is TGTGCCAGTGGGGACTACGAGCAGTACTTC.

CDR3 bases: TGTGCCAGCAGTTTAGGACAGATCACTGAAGCTTTCTTT. It is translated as CASSLGQITEAFF. The gene calls are TRBV25-1 and TRBJ1-1; D is perhaps TRBD1 (6 bases). Trimming cost V 5 bases and J 4 bases, with 11 bases left between them. This CDR3 comprises 13 residues. The germline V gene encodes CDR1 MGHDK and CDR2 SYGVNS.

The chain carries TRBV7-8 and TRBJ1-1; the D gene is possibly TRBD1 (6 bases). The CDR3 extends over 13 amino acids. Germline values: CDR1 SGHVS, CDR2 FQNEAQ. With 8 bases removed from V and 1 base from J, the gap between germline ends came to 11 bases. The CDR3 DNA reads TGTGCCAGCCAGGGGCGGTGGAACACTGAAGCTTTCTTT. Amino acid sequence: CASQGRWNTEAFF.

CDR3 sequence: CASSLARGPGGSPLHF. In DNA form, the CDR3 reads TGTGCCAGCAGCTTAGCCCGAGGACCGGGGGGTTCACCCCTCCACTTT. The chain employs TRBV11-1 and TRBJ1-6, with TRBD1 as a possible D gene (5 bases). Germline lookup yields CDR1 SGHAT and CDR2 FQDESV (reference sequence). This CDR3 has 16 residues. V was trimmed by 0 bases and J by 9 bases, leaving 15 bases between them.

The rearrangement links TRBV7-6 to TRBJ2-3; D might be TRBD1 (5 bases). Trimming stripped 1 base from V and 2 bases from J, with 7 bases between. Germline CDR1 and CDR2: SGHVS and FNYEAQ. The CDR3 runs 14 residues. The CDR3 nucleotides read TGTGCCAGCAGCTTAGAGGGGTCCACAGATACGCAGTATTTT. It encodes CASSLEGSTDTQYF.

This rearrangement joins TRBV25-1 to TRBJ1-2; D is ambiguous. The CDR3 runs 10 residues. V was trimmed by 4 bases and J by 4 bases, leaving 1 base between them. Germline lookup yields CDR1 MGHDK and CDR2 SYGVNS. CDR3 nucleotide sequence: TGTGCCAGCAGTGGCTATGGCTACACCTTC. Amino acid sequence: CASSGYGYTF.

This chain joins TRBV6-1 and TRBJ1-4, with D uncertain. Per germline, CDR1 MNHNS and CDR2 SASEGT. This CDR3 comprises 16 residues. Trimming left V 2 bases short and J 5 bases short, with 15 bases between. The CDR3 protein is CASSESGDLINEKLFF. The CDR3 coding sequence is TGTGCCAGCAGTGAATCTGGAGACCTCATAAATGAAAAACTGTTTTTT.

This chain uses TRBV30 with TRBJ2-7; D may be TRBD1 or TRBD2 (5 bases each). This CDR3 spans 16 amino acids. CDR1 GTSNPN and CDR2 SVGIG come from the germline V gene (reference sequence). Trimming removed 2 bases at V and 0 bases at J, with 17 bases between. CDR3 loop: CAWSFSGTQSSYEQYF. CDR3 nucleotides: TGTGCCTGGAGTTTTTCCGGGACCCAGAGCTCCTACGAGCAGTACTTC.

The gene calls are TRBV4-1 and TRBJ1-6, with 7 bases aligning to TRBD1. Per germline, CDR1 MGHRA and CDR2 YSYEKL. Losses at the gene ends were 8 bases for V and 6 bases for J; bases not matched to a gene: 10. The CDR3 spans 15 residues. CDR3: CASQTSDRANSPLHF. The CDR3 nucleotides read TGCGCCAGCCAAACTTCCGACAGGGCTAATTCACCCCTCCACTTT.

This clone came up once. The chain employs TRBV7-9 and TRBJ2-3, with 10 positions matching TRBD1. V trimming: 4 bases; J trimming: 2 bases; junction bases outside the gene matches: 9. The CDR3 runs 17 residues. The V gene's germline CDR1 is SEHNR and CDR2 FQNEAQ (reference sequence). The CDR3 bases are TGTGCCAGCAGCTCCATATTGGGACAGGGGACCACAGATACGCAGTATTTT. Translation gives CASSSILGQGTTDTQYF.

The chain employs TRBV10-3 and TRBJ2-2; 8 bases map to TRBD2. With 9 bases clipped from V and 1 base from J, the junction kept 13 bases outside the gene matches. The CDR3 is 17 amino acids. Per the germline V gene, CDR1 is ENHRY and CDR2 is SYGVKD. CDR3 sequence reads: CAIPLSSGIWNTGELFF. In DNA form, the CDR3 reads TGTGCCATTCCGTTGAGTAGCGGGATATGGAACACCGGGGAGCTGTTTTTT.

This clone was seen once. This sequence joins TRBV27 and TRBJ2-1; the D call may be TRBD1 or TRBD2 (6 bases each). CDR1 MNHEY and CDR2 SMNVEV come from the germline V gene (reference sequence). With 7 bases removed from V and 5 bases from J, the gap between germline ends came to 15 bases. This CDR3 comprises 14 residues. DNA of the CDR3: TGTGCCAGCACCGCAGGGGACTCGGACAATGAGCAGTTCTTC. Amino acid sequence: CASTAGDSDNEQFF.

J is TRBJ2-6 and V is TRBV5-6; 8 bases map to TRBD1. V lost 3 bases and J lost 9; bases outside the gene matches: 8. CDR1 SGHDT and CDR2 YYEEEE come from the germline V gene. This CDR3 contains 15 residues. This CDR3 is CASSWGQARINVLTF. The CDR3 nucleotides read TGTGCCAGCAGCTGGGGACAGGCTAGAATCAACGTCCTGACTTTC.

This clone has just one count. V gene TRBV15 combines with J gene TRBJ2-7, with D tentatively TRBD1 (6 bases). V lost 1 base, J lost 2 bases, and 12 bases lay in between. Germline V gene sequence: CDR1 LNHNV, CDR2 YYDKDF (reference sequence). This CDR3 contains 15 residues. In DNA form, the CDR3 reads TGTGCCACCAGCAGAGGAACAGGGATGGCCTACGAGCAGTACTTC. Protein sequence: CATSRGTGMAYEQYF.

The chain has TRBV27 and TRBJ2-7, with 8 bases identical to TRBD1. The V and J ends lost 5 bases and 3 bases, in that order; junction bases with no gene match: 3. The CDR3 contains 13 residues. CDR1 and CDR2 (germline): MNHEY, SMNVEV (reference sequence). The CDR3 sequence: CASSPGGGYEQYF. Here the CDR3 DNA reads TGTGCCAGCAGTCCAGGGGGCGGCTACGAGCAGTACTTC.

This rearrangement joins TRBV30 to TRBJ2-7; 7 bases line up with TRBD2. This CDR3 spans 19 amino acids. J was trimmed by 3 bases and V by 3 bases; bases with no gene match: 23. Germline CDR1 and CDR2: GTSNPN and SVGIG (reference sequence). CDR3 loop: CAWSPPRASGPPLRYEQYF. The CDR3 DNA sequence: TGTGCCTGGAGCCCACCGCGGGCTAGCGGTCCCCCACTCCGCTACGAGCAGTACTTC.

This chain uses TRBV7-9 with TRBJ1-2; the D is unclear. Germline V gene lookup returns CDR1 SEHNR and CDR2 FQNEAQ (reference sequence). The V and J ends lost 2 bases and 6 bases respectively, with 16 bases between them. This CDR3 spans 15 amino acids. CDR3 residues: CASSLPLPTRNGYTF. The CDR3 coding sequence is TGTGCCAGCAGCTTACCGCTTCCGACACGGAATGGCTACACCTTC.

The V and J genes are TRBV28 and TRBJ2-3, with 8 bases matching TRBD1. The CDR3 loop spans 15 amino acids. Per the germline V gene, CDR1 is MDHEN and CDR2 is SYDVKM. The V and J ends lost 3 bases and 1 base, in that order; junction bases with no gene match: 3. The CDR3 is CASSFGTGGTDTQYF. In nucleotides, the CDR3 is TGTGCCAGCAGTTTTGGGACAGGCGGCACAGATACGCAGTATTTT.

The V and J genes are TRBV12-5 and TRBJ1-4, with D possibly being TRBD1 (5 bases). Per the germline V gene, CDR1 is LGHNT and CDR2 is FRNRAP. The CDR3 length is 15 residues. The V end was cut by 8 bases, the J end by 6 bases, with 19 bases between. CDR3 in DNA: TGTGCTAGTTCCTTGTCCGACGGGGCCTATGAAAAACTGTTTTTT. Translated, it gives CASSLSDGAYEKLFF.

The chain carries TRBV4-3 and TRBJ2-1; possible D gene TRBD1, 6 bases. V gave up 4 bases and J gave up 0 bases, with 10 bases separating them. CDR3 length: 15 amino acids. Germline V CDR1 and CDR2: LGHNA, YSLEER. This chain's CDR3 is CASSPGHSSYNEQFF. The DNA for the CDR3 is TGCGCCAGCAGCCCGGGACACAGCTCCTACAATGAGCAGTTCTTC.

For the CDR3, the DNA is TGTGCCAGCAGTTTATGGGACTTCACCGGGGAGCTGTTTTTT. This gives the protein CASSLWDFTGELFF. The chain employs TRBV27 and TRBJ2-2, with a weak D call TRBD2 (6 bases). CDR1 MNHEY and CDR2 SMNVEV come from the germline V gene (reference sequence). Trimming took off 1 base at V and 4 bases at J, with 7 bases between the two ends. This CDR3 is built from 14 residues.